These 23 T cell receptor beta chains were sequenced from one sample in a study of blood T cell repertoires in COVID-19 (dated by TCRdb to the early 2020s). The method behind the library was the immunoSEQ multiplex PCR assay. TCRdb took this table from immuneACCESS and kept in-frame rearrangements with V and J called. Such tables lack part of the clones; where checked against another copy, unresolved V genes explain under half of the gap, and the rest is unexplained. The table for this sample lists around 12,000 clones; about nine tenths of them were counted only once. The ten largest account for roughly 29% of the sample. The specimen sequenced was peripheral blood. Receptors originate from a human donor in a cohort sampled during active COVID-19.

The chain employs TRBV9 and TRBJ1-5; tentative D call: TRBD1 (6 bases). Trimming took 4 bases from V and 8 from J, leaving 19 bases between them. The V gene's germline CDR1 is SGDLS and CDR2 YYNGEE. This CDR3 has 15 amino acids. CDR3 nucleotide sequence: TGTGCCAGCAGCTCAAGGGCAGGGGAGTACGAGCCCCAGCATTTT. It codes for CASSSRAGEYEPQHF.

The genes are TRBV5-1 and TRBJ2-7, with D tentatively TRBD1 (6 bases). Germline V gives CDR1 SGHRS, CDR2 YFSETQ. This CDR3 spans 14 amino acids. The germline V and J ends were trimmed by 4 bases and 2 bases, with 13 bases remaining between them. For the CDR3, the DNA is TGCGCCAGCAGCCCGCCGGGACAACCCTACGAGCAGTACTTC. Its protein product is CASSPPGQPYEQYF.

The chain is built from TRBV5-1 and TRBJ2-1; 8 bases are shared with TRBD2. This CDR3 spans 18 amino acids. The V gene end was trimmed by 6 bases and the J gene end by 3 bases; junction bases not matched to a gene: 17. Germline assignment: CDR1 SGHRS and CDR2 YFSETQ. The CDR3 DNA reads TGCGCCAGCACCCTACTAGGCACCGGGACTAGTGACTACAATGAGCAGTTCTTC. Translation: CASTLLGTGTSDYNEQFF. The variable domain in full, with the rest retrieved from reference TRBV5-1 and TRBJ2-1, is KAGVTQTPRYLIKTRGQQVTLSCSPISGHRSVSWYQQTPGQGLQFLFEYFSETQRNKGNFPGRFSGRQFSNSRSEMNVSTLELGDSALYLCASTLLGTGTSDYNEQFFGPGTRLTVL.

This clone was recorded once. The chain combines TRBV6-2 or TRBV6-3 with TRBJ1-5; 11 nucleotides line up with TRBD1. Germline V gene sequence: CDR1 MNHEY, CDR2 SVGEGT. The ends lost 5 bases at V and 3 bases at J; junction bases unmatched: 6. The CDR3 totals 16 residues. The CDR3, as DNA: TGTGCCAGCAGTCCCGGCGGACAGGGGGCCAATCAGCCCCAGCATTTT. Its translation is CASSPGGQGANQPQHF.

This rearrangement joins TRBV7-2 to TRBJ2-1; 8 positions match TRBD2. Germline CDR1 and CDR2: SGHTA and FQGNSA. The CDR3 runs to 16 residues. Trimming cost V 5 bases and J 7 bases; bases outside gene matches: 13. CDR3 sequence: CASSPVVGGAGNEQFF. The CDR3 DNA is TGTGCCAGCAGCCCAGTGGTCGGGGGGGCCGGAAATGAGCAGTTCTTC.

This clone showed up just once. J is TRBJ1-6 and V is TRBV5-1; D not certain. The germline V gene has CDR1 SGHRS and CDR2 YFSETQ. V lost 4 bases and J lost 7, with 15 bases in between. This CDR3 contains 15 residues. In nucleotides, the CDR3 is TGCGCCAGCAGCCCGACCTCACCGGGGAATTCACCCCTCCACTTT. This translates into CASSPTSPGNSPLHF.

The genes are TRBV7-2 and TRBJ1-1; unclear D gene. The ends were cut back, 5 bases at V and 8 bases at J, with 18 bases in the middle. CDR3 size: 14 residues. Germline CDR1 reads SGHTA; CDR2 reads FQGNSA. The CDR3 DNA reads TGTGCCAGCAGCCTCCCCGTTGAGCCAATCGAAGCTTTCTTT. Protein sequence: CASSLPVEPIEAFF.

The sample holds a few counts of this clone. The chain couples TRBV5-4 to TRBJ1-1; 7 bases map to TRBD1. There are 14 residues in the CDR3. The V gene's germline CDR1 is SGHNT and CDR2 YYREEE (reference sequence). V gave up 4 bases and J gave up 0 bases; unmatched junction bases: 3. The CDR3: CASSPGTVNTEAFF. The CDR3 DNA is TGTGCCAGCAGCCCGGGGACAGTGAACACTGAAGCTTTCTTT.

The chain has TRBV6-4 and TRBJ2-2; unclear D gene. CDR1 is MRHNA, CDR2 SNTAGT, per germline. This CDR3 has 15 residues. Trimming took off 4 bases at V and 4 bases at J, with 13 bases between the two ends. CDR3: CASSVLPSPTGELFF. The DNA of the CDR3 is TGTGCCAGCAGTGTCCTACCGTCTCCCACCGGGGAGCTGTTTTTT.

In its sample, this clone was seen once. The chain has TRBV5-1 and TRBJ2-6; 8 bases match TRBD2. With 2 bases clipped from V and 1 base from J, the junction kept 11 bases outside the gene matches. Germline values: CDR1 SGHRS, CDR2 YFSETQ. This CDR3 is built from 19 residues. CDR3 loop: CASSFPGTRPSSGANVLTF. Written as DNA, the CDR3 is TGCGCCAGCAGCTTCCCCGGGACTAGACCAAGTTCTGGGGCCAACGTCCTGACTTTC.

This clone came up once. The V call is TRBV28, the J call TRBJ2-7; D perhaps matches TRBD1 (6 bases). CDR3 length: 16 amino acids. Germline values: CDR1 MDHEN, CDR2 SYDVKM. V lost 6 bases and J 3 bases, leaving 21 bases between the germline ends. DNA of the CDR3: TGTGCCAGCAGGACAGGCAGCCGGAGGCAAAACTACGAGCAGTACTTC. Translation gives CASRTGSRRQNYEQYF.

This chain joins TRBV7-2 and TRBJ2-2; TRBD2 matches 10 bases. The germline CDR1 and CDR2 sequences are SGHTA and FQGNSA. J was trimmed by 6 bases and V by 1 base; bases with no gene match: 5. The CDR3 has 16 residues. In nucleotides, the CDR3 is TGTGCCAGCAGCTTAGTCGCTAGCGGGAGATCCGGGGAGCTGTTTTTT. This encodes CASSLVASGRSGELFF.

CDR3 coding DNA: TGTGCCAGCTCGACAAATCTGAACACTGAAGCTTTCTTT. It encodes CASSTNLNTEAFF. The chain links TRBV28 to TRBJ1-1, with D uncertain. There are 13 residues in the CDR3. Germline loops: CDR1 MDHEN, CDR2 SYDVKM. V was cut by 8 bases and J by 0 bases, with 10 bases left in between.

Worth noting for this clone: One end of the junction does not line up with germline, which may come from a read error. CDR3 amino acids: CASSGTGNSGYTF. In nucleotides, the CDR3 is TGCGCCAGCAGCGGTACAGGGAACTCTGGCTACACCTTC. This chain connects TRBV5-1 to TRBJ1-2, with D possibly TRBD1 on 6 matching bases. The CDR3 loop spans 13 amino acids. Germline lookup yields CDR1 SGHRS and CDR2 YFSETQ.

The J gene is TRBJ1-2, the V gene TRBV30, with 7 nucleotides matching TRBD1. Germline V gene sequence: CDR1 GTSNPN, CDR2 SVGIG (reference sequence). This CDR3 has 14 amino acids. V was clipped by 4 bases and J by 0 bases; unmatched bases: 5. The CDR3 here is CAWTQTGPNYGYTF. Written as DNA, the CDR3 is TGTGCCTGGACCCAGACAGGGCCTAACTATGGCTACACCTTC.

The CDR3 nucleotides are TGTGCCAGCAGTACGCCGCAGACAGGGGGCACAGATACGCAGTATTTT. It codes for CASSTPQTGGTDTQYF. This sequence joins TRBV28 and TRBJ2-3; TRBD1 aligns across 8 bases. J lost 1 base, V lost 5 bases, and 8 bases had no gene match. Germline V gene sequence: CDR1 MDHEN, CDR2 SYDVKM. The CDR3 extends over 16 amino acids.

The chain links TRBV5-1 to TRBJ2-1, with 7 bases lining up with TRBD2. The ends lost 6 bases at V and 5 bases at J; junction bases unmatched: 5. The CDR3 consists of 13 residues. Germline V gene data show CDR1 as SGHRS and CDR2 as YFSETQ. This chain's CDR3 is CASTLGGDNEQFF. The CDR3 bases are TGCGCCAGCACCCTTGGGGGGGACAATGAGCAGTTCTTC.

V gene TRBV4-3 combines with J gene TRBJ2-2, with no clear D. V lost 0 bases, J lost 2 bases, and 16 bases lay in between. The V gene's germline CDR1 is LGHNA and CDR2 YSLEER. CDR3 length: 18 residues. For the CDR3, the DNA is TGCGCCAGCAGCCAAGAGTCGCCGACACCGATCAACACCGGGGAGCTGTTTTTT. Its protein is CASSQESPTPINTGELFF.

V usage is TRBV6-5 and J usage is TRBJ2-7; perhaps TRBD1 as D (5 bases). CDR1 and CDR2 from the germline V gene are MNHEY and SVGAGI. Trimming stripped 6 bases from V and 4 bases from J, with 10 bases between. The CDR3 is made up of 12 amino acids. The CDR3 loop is CASSGKGYEQYF. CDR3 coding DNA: TGTGCCAGCAGCGGAAAGGGGTACGAGCAGTACTTC.

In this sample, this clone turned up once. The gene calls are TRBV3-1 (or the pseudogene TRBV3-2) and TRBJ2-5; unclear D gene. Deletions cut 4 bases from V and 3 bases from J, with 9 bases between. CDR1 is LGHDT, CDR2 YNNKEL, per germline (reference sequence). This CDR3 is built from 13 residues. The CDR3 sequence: CASSPRQEETQYF. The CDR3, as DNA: TGTGCCAGCAGCCCCAGACAAGAAGAGACCCAGTACTTC.

CDR3 in amino acids: CASSLIKTGSETQYF. The DNA of the CDR3 is TGTGCCAGCAGCCTAATTAAAACAGGGTCGGAGACCCAGTACTTC. The chain is built from TRBV5-5 and TRBJ2-5; maybe TRBD1 (6 bases). Germline CDR1 reads SGHKS; CDR2 reads YYEKEE (reference sequence). Trimming left V 4 bases short and J 5 bases short, with 18 bases between. The CDR3 is 15 amino acids.

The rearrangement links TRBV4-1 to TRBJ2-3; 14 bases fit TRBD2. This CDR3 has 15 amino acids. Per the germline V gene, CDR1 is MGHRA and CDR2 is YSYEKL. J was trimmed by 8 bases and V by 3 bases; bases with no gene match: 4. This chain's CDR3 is CASSQMTSGGGTQYF. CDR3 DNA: TGCGCCAGCAGCCAGATGACTAGCGGGGGGGGTACGCAGTATTTT.

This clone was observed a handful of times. The CDR3 coding sequence is TGTGCCAGCAGACGGGACAGAGGGACTGAAGCTTTCTTT. Protein: CASRRDRGTEAFF. This chain uses TRBV12-3 or TRBV12-4 with TRBJ1-1, with 7 bases aligning to TRBD1. The length of the CDR3 is 13 residues. J lost 5 bases, V lost 6 bases, and 6 bases had no gene match.